This passage covers 11 T cell receptor beta chains from one sample sequenced in a study of shared clonotypes between healthy human individuals. Sequencing used immunoSEQ multiplex PCR; TCRdb keeps in-frame clones, though not all of them. The table records approximately 600,000 clones, 85% to 95% of them present only once. Naive-designated CD8 cells lacked CD45RO, were positively enriched for CCR7, and omitted terminally differentiated effector memory CD45RA+ cells. The sequencing input was naive CD8+ T cells sorted from blood. These receptors all come from a woman between 25 and 40 years old in good health.

The chain combines TRBV28 with TRBJ1-2; no definite D call. Germline lookup yields CDR1 MDHEN and CDR2 SYDVKM. V gave up 2 bases and J gave up 3 bases, with 13 bases separating them. The CDR3 is 15 residues long. CDR3 bases: TGTGCCAGCAGTTTAGGGTCATCTCTGTACTATGGCTACACCTTC. Translation gives CASSLGSSLYYGYTF.

V gene TRBV2 combines with J gene TRBJ2-7; 7 nucleotides align to TRBD1. This CDR3 is built from 14 residues. The J segment lost 0 bases and the V segment lost 10 bases, leaving 9 bases of the junction unmatched. CDR1 SNHLY and CDR2 FYNNEI come from the germline V gene. The CDR3 reads CATSHRGGSYEQYF. DNA of the CDR3: TGTGCCACCAGCCACAGGGGCGGCTCCTACGAGCAGTACTTC.

This chain uses TRBV4-2 with TRBJ2-7, with D perhaps TRBD1 (5 bases). This CDR3 has 16 residues. Germline-derived CDR1 and CDR2 are LGHNA and YNFKEQ. The V gene lost 0 bases and the J gene lost 3 bases, with 15 bases spanning the gap. The CDR3 nucleotides are TGTGCCAGCAGCCAAGAGTTAGGACAACTGAACTACGAGCAGTACTTC. This translates into CASSQELGQLNYEQYF.

Comments on this clone: Other DNA variants within this sample encode the same CDR3. The chain carries TRBV5-8 and TRBJ2-7; 7 positions agree with TRBD1. V was clipped by 1 base and J by 2 bases; unmatched bases: 3. Germline V gene data show CDR1 as SGHTS and CDR2 as YDEGEE. This CDR3 spans 14 amino acids. CDR3 DNA sequence: TGTGCCAGCAGCTTGTGGCAGGGGGCCTACGAGCAGTACTTC. Its translation: CASSLWQGAYEQYF.

This sequence joins TRBV14 and TRBJ2-7; possible D gene TRBD2, 6 bases. Between the trimmed V and J ends, which lost 2 bases and 3 bases, there was a span of 11 bases. Per germline, CDR1 SGHDN and CDR2 FVKESK. This CDR3 contains 14 residues. The CDR3 DNA reads as TGTGCCAGCAGCCAACGGGGGTCGGTCTACGAGCAGTACTTC. Protein sequence: CASSQRGSVYEQYF.

The CDR3 region has the DNA TGCGCCAGCATAACCCCTAGCGGGAGGGCCCTCTATGACGGCTACGAGCAGTACTTC. It encodes CASITPSGRALYDGYEQYF. V and J are TRBV5-1 and TRBJ2-7; 12 nucleotides match TRBD2. The CDR3 has 19 residues. Germline V gene lookup returns CDR1 SGHRS and CDR2 YFSETQ. The J segment lost 3 bases and the V segment lost 6 bases, leaving 19 bases of the junction unmatched.

This chain joins TRBV7-2 and TRBJ2-7, with D perhaps given as TRBD1 or TRBD2 (5 bases each). Trimming took 5 bases from V and 0 from J, leaving 14 bases between them. Germline CDR1 reads SGHTA; CDR2 reads FQGNSA. The CDR3 covers 15 residues. The CDR3 protein is CASSVGRHSSYEQYF. The CDR3 DNA reads as TGTGCCAGCAGCGTGGGACGTCATAGCTCCTACGAGCAGTACTTC.

The J gene is TRBJ1-1, the V gene TRBV5-6; 11 bases line up with TRBD1. Germline loops: CDR1 SGHDT, CDR2 YYEEEE. The V and J ends lost 3 bases and 7 bases, in that order; junction bases with no gene match: 8. CDR3 length equals 15 residues. The CDR3 loop is CASSYGTGGGGEAFF. The CDR3 bases are TGTGCCAGCAGCTACGGGACAGGGGGAGGAGGTGAAGCTTTCTTT.

The rearrangement links TRBV11-2 to TRBJ2-7; no reliable D call. V lost 1 base to trimming and J lost 4 bases, with 11 bases between them. From germline, CDR1 is SGHAT and CDR2 FQNNGV. This CDR3 is 14 amino acids long. The CDR3 sequence is CASSLASQVYEQYF. Written as DNA, the CDR3 is TGTGCCAGCAGCTTAGCGTCCCAGGTATACGAGCAGTACTTC.

This rearrangement joins TRBV5-4 to TRBJ2-2, with D uncertain. Germline V gene data show CDR1 as SGHNT and CDR2 as YYREEE (reference sequence). There are 12 residues in the CDR3. Trimming removed 9 bases at V and 7 bases at J, with 13 bases between. The CDR3 here is CANVGEIGELFF. The CDR3 region has the DNA TGTGCCAACGTTGGAGAGATCGGGGAGCTGTTTTTT.

This rearrangement joins TRBV6-5 to TRBJ2-2, with 8 bases identical to TRBD1. After removal of 5 bases from V and 3 bases from J, the junction contained 2 bases not matched to a gene. Per germline, CDR1 MNHEY and CDR2 SVGAGI. This CDR3 comprises 14 residues. CDR3 DNA sequence: TGTGCCAGCAGTCAACAGGGGGACACCGGGGAGCTGTTTTTT. This translates into CASSQQGDTGELFF.